This T cell receptor (beta chain) comes out of a study of T cells after yellow fever vaccination. Overall study findings and caveats: Weaker in magnitude, the secondary response showed a faster peak on day 5 versus 15. Contamination by abundant bulk-population clonotypes could be present in FACS-sorted repertoires.

Trimming took 0 bases from V and 3 from J, leaving 9 bases between them. This CDR3 comprises 14 residues. From germline, CDR1 is SGHDN and CDR2 FVKESK. Generation of TCR cDNA used 5'RACE template switching (which added a universal primer site and UMIs). TCRdb re-called the 5' RACE reads with MiXCR, one entry per CDR3 protein. The sample includes more than 450,000 distinct CDR3 sequences, around a fifth of them seen just once. This clonotype was observed a few times. The antigen is unknown. The rearrangement joins TRBV14 to TRBJ2-7, with D uncertain. The clonotype originates from a man between 18 and 29 years old who received the YFV17D yellow fever vaccine. The sample in question was PBMCs, obtained roughly 20 days after the first yellow fever vaccination. The CDR3 DNA reads TGTGCCAGCAGCCAAGATCAACCGGGCTACGAGCAGTACTTC. This sequence encodes CASSQDQPGYEQYF. The full variable domain, with the rest looked up from reference TRBV14 and TRBJ2-7, is EAGVTQFPSHSVIEKGQTVTLRCDPISGHDNLYWYRRVMGKEIKFLLHFVKESKQDESGMPNNRFLAERTGGTYSTLKVQPAELEDSGVYFCASSQDQPGYEQYFGPGTRLTVT.